These 20 T cell receptor beta chains originate from one sample sequenced in a study of blood T cell repertoires in COVID-19 (dated by TCRdb to about 2020). The library relied on the immunoSEQ multiplex PCR assay. TCRdb stores this immuneACCESS table with in-frame sequences only. Part of the clones is absent; in the studies checked, under half of the shortfall reflects unresolved V genes, and no reason is known for the rest. A total of some 74,000 clones appear in this sample, approximately 80% of them only once. The top ten constitute nearly 5% of the sample. The sample taken for sequencing was peripheral blood. The receptors come from a woman older than 75 with active or convalescent COVID-19.

The rearrangement uses TRBV6-5 and TRBJ1-2; tentative D call: TRBD1 (5 bases). The ends were cut back, 0 bases at V and 8 bases at J, with 16 bases in the middle. The CDR3 contains 15 residues. Per the germline V gene, CDR1 is MNHEY and CDR2 is SVGAGI. The CDR3 bases are TGTGCCAGCAGTTACTCGGGGCACAGCGCGGGAGGCTACACCTTC. This encodes CASSYSGHSAGGYTF.

On this clone: At one end, the junction sequence differs from germline, possibly due to a read error. The V call is TRBV20-1, the J call TRBJ1-4; tentative D call: TRBD1 (5 bases). The CDR3 has 10 residues. In germline, CDR1 is DFQATT, CDR2 SNEGSKA (reference sequence). In nucleotides, the CDR3 is TGCAGTGCTAGTTCAGGGTTACTGGTTTTT. Translation: CSASSGLLVF.

This clone was seen just once. This sequence joins TRBV30 and TRBJ2-7; D is perhaps TRBD2 (6 bases). Per germline, CDR1 GTSNPN and CDR2 SVGIG (reference sequence). This CDR3 contains 17 residues. V dropped 0 bases and J dropped 0 bases, with 18 bases sitting between them. This CDR3 reads CAWSVLGAGLPSYEQYF. For the CDR3, the DNA is TGTGCCTGGAGTGTATTAGGGGCGGGACTCCCCTCCTACGAGCAGTACTTC.

This clone is a singleton in its sample. This rearrangement joins TRBV6-2 or TRBV6-3 to TRBJ2-3, with 8 nucleotides matching TRBD2. V was pared by 5 bases and J by 7 bases, with 17 bases of the junction left unmatched. The CDR3 is 17 amino acids. CDR1 is MNHEY, CDR2 SVGEGT, per germline. CDR3 nucleotides: TGTGCCAGCAGTCTCGTGGCTGTAGCGGGAAACTTAAATACGCAGTATTTT. Its translation is CASSLVAVAGNLNTQYF.

The chain links TRBV28 to TRBJ2-5; 8 nucleotides align to TRBD1. V shed 7 bases and J 5 bases; nucleotides not matched to a gene: 15. The CDR3 has 16 residues. Germline CDR1 reads MDHEN; CDR2 reads SYDVKM. The CDR3 is CASTRLAGGIRETQYF. For the CDR3, the DNA is TGTGCCAGCACGAGGCTTGCAGGGGGCATTCGGGAGACCCAGTACTTC.

The V call is TRBV7-9, the J call TRBJ2-1, with 10 bases fitting TRBD2. The trim removed 6 bases at V and 9 bases at J, leaving 14 bases unmatched. CDR1 is SEHNR, CDR2 FQNEAQ, per germline (reference sequence). The CDR3 spans 16 residues. In nucleotides, the CDR3 is TGTGCCAGCAGGCCCTGGACTAGCGGCTTTGGGGGTGAGCAGTTCTTC. Residues: CASRPWTSGFGGEQFF. The whole variable domain, remainder taken from reference TRBV7-9 and TRBJ2-1, is DTGVSQNPRHKITKRGQNVTFRCDPISEHNRLYWYRQTLGQGPEFLTYFQNEAQLEKSRLLSDRFSAERPKGSFSTLEIQRTEQGDSAMYLCASRPWTSGFGGEQFFGPGTRLTVL.

In this sample, this clone turned up a few times. This chain links TRBV29-1 with TRBJ2-5; weak D call: TRBD1 (6 bases). This CDR3 has 12 residues. CDR1 and CDR2 from the germline V gene are SQVTM and ANQGSEA. Trimming took 5 bases from V and 4 from J, leaving 11 bases between them. DNA of the CDR3: TGCAGCGTTCATACAGGGAGAGAGACCCAGTACTTC. It specifies CSVHTGRETQYF.

This CDR3 is CASSQGVRGENYEQYF. The CDR3 DNA is TGTGCCAGCAGCCAAGGTGTTCGTGGAGAAAACTACGAGCAGTACTTC. V usage is TRBV3-1 (or the pseudogene TRBV3-2) and J usage is TRBJ2-7, with no clear D. The V and J ends lost 1 base and 3 bases respectively, with 16 bases between them. The CDR3 extends over 16 amino acids. Germline-derived CDR1 and CDR2 are LGHDT and YNNKEL (reference sequence).

The CDR3 DNA reads TGTGCCAGCAAAGGGGCCCGCGGTGATATCACAGATGAAGCTTTCTTT. This codes for CASKGARGDITDEAFF. This chain uses TRBV25-1 with TRBJ1-1; perhaps TRBD1 as D (5 bases). The germline gives CDR1 MGHDK, CDR2 SYGVNS. V lost 7 bases and J 7 bases, leaving 25 bases between the germline ends. CDR3 length: 16 residues.

V usage is TRBV10-3 and J usage is TRBJ2-5; 9 nucleotides align to TRBD2. CDR3 length equals 15 residues. Germline CDR1 is ENHRY and CDR2 is SYGVKD. With 6 bases clipped from V and 2 bases from J, the junction kept 7 bases outside the gene matches. Here the CDR3 DNA reads TGTGCCATCAGCCCCGGGACTAGCATACAAGAGACCCAGTACTTC. It codes for CAISPGTSIQETQYF.

The rearrangement joins TRBV5-6 to TRBJ1-2; 7 bases match TRBD1. This CDR3 contains 14 residues. J was trimmed by 4 bases and V by 0 bases; bases with no gene match: 3. From germline, CDR1 is SGHDT and CDR2 YYEEEE. The CDR3 protein is CASSLGQGIYGYTF. For the CDR3, the DNA is TGTGCCAGCAGCTTGGGACAGGGAATCTATGGCTACACCTTC. The entire variable domain, with the rest obtained from reference TRBV5-6 and TRBJ1-2, is as follows: DAGVTQSPTHLIKTRGQQVTLRCSPKSGHDTVSWYQQALGQGPQFIFQYYEEEERQRGNFPDRFSGHQFPNYSSELNVNALLLGDSALYLCASSLGQGIYGYTFGSGTRLTVV.

The genes are TRBV18 and TRBJ1-4; D not resolved. The CDR3 has 14 residues. Trimming cost V 0 bases and J 4 bases, with 6 bases left between them. Germline lookup yields CDR1 KGHSH and CDR2 LQKENI. CDR3 residues: CASSPPTLNEKLFF. CDR3 nucleotide sequence: TGTGCCAGCTCACCACCGACACTTAATGAAAAACTGTTTTTT.

The chain is built from TRBV29-1 and TRBJ1-5; the match to TRBD1 covers 9 bases. J lost 2 bases, V lost 6 bases, and 2 bases had no gene match. Germline V gene sequence: CDR1 SQVTM, CDR2 ANQGSEA. The CDR3 is 13 amino acids. CDR3 sequence reads: CSVTGGGNQPQHF. CDR3 bases: TGCAGCGTGACAGGGGGAGGCAATCAGCCCCAGCATTTT.

V gene TRBV7-8 combines with J gene TRBJ1-1, with 7 bases that match TRBD1. The CDR3 extends over 15 amino acids. Germline-derived CDR1 and CDR2 are SGHVS and FQNEAQ. The V and J ends lost 1 base and 0 bases, in that order; junction bases with no gene match: 2. The CDR3 DNA follows: TGTGCCAGCAGCTTAGGGGGACAGATGAACACTGAAGCTTTCTTT. It translates to CASSLGGQMNTEAFF.

The chain carries TRBV2 and TRBJ1-5; TRBD1 aligns across 8 bases. Per the germline V gene, CDR1 is SNHLY and CDR2 is FYNNEI. The V gene end was trimmed by 6 bases and the J gene end by 3 bases; junction bases not matched to a gene: 7. The CDR3 is 15 residues long. CDR3 coding DNA: TGTGCCAGCAGGGGCCAGGGGGCCCCCAATCAGCCCCAGCATTTT. Translation gives CASRGQGAPNQPQHF.

The chain recombines TRBV6-1 with TRBJ2-1; 12 bases line up with TRBD2. The CDR3 has 15 amino acids. Germline V gives CDR1 MNHNS, CDR2 SASEGT. Unmatched junction bases numbered 0, after V lost 3 bases and J lost 3 bases. CDR3 nucleotide sequence: TGTGCCAGCAGTGAGACTAGCGGGGGCTACAATGAGCAGTTCTTC. This gives the protein CASSETSGGYNEQFF.

The chain links TRBV29-1 to TRBJ2-7; 10 bases are shared with TRBD1. Germline V CDR1 and CDR2: SQVTM, ANQGSEA. The V gene end was trimmed by 3 bases and the J gene end by 7 bases; junction bases not matched to a gene: 15. The CDR3 loop spans 16 amino acids. The DNA for the CDR3 is TGCAGCGTTGACCGAGCGGGCGGGACAGGGGTGTGGGAGCAGTACTTC. It encodes CSVDRAGGTGVWEQYF.

This clone came up a few times. V usage is TRBV11-2 and J usage is TRBJ2-1, with 7 bases matching TRBD2. CDR3 length: 15 residues. In germline, CDR1 is SGHAT, CDR2 FQNNGV. The trim removed 5 bases at V and 0 bases at J, leaving 4 bases unmatched. The CDR3 is CASSRSGASYNEQFF. The DNA for the CDR3 is TGTGCCAGCAGCCGCAGCGGGGCCTCCTACAATGAGCAGTTCTTC.

This chain connects TRBV7-9 to TRBJ2-3, with TRBD2 as a possible D gene (5 bases). CDR1 SEHNR and CDR2 FQNEAQ come from the germline V gene (reference sequence). Trimming took 0 bases from V and 4 from J, leaving 17 bases between them. The CDR3 consists of 17 residues. CDR3 DNA sequence: TGTGCCAGCAGCTTAGCTGGTTGGTGGGAGCCCCCAGATACGCAGTATTTT. As protein: CASSLAGWWEPPDTQYF. Looking up the rest from reference TRBV7-9 and TRBJ2-3 gives the full variable domain: DTGVSQNPRHKITKRGQNVTFRCDPISEHNRLYWYRQTLGQGPEFLTYFQNEAQLEKSRLLSDRFSAERPKGSFSTLEIQRTEQGDSAMYLCASSLAGWWEPPDTQYFGPGTRLTVL.

This chain links TRBV7-9 with TRBJ1-6, with 10 positions matching TRBD1. Looked up from germline, CDR1 is SEHNR and CDR2 is FQNEAQ (reference sequence). CDR3 length: 14 amino acids. With 7 bases clipped from V and 9 bases from J, the junction kept 6 bases outside the gene matches. CDR3 DNA sequence: TGTGCCAGCAAGGGGACAGGGGAAAGTTCACCCCTCCACTTT. Translating it yields CASKGTGESSPLHF.